The following is a T cell receptor (beta chain) sequence with its context. These data originate in a study of blood T cell repertoires in COVID-19. As for the study in general: PBMCs, B-cell-depleted T cells, or T cells were the source of the cDNA or gDNA that made up the material.

This table comes from immunoSEQ multiplex PCR, and its TCRdb copy is limited to in-frame clones, with some not included. The sample consists of about 400,000 clones, over 85% of them appearing once. Adults between roughly 18 and 90 years of age took part from 20 to 25 US areas. Which cohort a participant joined came from the clinical history participants gave. The CDR3 contains 13 residues. Germline V lookup: CDR1 LGHDT, CDR2 YNNKEL (reference sequence). Trimming shortened V by 0 bases and J by 7 bases, and 8 bases separated the two germline ends. This TCR was recovered from a woman aged 25-40 years who had recovered from COVID-19. The V call is TRBV3-1 (or the pseudogene TRBV3-2), the J call TRBJ2-3; TRBD2 might be the D (6 bases). The specimen sequenced was PBMCs or T cells enriched from blood (not recorded which). CDR3 bases: TGTGCCAGCAGCCAAGACGGCGGGAATACGCAGTATTTT. This sequence encodes CASSQDGGNTQYF.